This T cell receptor beta chain was captured by sequencing in a study of blood T cell repertoires in COVID-19. Looking at the study overall: The samples span acute and convalescent COVID-19 from the United States, Italy and Spain. Sample material is recorded as cDNA or gDNA derived from T cells, B-cell-depleted T cells, or PBMCs.

CDR3 size: 15 residues. Trimming removed 3 bases from V and 2 bases from J, with 11 bases in between. Looked up from germline, CDR1 is SNHLY and CDR2 is FYNNEI. Profiled with immunoSEQ multiplex PCR; TCRdb holds only in-frame clones, not every one. The profile shows tens of thousands of clones, about 86% of them singletons. The sample comprised peripheral blood. The TCR originated in a woman of 80 years or more in a cohort sampled during active or convalescent COVID-19. V usage is TRBV2 and J usage is TRBJ1-5; D gene ambiguous. The CDR3 DNA follows: TGTGCCAGCAGTGACCGGGTTATTGGCAATCAGCCCCAGCATTTT. The encoded protein is CASSDRVIGNQPQHF.